One sample yielded the 25 T cell receptor beta chains listed below, sequenced in a study of cytomegalovirus exposure and HLA in healthy donors. The PCR used 60 Vbeta and 13 Jbeta primers. The repertoire was sequenced with immunoSEQ multiplex PCR; TCRdb's copy has only in-frame clones and lacks some. The sample lists about 160,000 clones; around 86% were seen once. The sample taken for sequencing was PBMCs. These receptors all stem from a girl aged 2 to 10 in good health and CMV-seropositive.

The rearrangement uses TRBV2 and TRBJ2-2, with TRBD1 matching over 7 bases. The J segment lost 7 bases and the V segment lost 8 bases, leaving 7 bases of the junction unmatched. In germline, CDR1 is SNHLY, CDR2 FYNNEI. The length of the CDR3 is 13 residues. CDR3 region: CASDRVYGGELFF. For the CDR3, the DNA is TGTGCCAGCGACAGGGTATATGGCGGGGAGCTGTTTTTT. Complete variable domain (other parts from reference TRBV2 and TRBJ2-2): EPEVTQTPSHQVTQMGQEVILRCVPISNHLYFYWYRQILGQKVEFLVSFYNNEISEKSEIFDDQFSVERPDGSNFTLKIRSTKLEDSAMYFCASDRVYGGELFFGEGSRLTVL.

The chain has TRBV30 and TRBJ2-1, with D maybe TRBD1 (6 bases). Trimming removed 2 bases at V and 8 bases at J, with 13 bases between. This CDR3 is 13 amino acids long. CDR1 and CDR2 (germline): GTSNPN, SVGIG (reference sequence). The DNA for the CDR3 is TGTGCCTGGAGTCTAGACAGGCATGATGAGCAGTTCTTC. It encodes CAWSLDRHDEQFF.

J is TRBJ2-1 and V is TRBV10-1; no firm D call. The CDR3 is 11 residues long. V was clipped by 3 bases and J by 8 bases, with 5 bases between them. The germline V gene has CDR1 WNHNN and CDR2 SYGVQD (reference sequence). The CDR3 region has the DNA TGCGCCAGCAGTGATAGTGATGAGCAGTTCTTC. This translates into CASSDSDEQFF.

The V gene is TRBV5-1, the J gene TRBJ2-1; maybe TRBD1 (6 bases). Deletions cut 4 bases from V and 4 bases from J, with 9 bases between. This CDR3 is 13 amino acids long. The germline gives CDR1 SGHRS, CDR2 YFSETQ. This chain's CDR3 is CASSPDSYNEQFF. The CDR3 nucleotides read TGCGCCAGCAGCCCGGACAGTTACAATGAGCAGTTCTTC.

The table lists this clone with a count of one. This chain links TRBV10-3 with TRBJ2-1, with 7 bases aligning to TRBD1. The CDR3 totals 13 residues. Per germline, CDR1 ENHRY and CDR2 SYGVKD. J was trimmed by 7 bases and V by 11 bases; bases with no gene match: 11. This CDR3 is CAAVNVQGNEQFF. DNA of the CDR3: TGTGCCGCCGTAAACGTACAGGGGAATGAGCAGTTCTTC.

The V call is TRBV7-8, the J call TRBJ1-5; 8 positions match TRBD1. Looked up from germline, CDR1 is SGHVS and CDR2 is FQNEAQ. This CDR3 region has 17 residues. The J segment lost 4 bases and the V segment lost 0 bases, leaving 8 bases of the junction unmatched. This chain's CDR3 is CASSLAYHRGGNQPQHF. The CDR3 nucleotides are TGTGCCAGCAGCTTAGCGTATCACAGGGGGGGAAATCAGCCCCAGCATTTT.

The V call is TRBV6-1, the J call TRBJ2-1, with 9 bases lining up with TRBD2. The CDR3 loop spans 15 amino acids. The V and J ends lost 7 bases and 7 bases, in that order; junction bases with no gene match: 11. Germline lookup yields CDR1 MNHNS and CDR2 SASEGT. The CDR3 DNA is TGTGCCAGCATTCAGGTAGCGGGAGTGGGGAATGAGCAGTTCTTC. As protein: CASIQVAGVGNEQFF.

As DNA, the CDR3 is TGTGCCAGCAGCGATAACCTAGCGGAGTATTTAAGCTCCTACAATGAGCAGTTCTTC. This translates into CASSDNLAEYLSSYNEQFF. The V and J genes are TRBV7-2 and TRBJ2-1; 7 positions match TRBD2. There are 19 residues in the CDR3. The germline V gene encodes CDR1 SGHTA and CDR2 FQGNSA. V was clipped by 5 bases and J by 0 bases; unmatched bases: 16.

A single count supports this clone. The V call is TRBV2, the J call TRBJ2-7; 14 nucleotides line up with TRBD2. The CDR3 covers 15 residues. V lost 4 bases to trimming and J lost 5 bases; unmatched junction nucleotides: 4. Germline CDR1 is SNHLY and CDR2 is FYNNEI. The CDR3 DNA sequence: TGTGCCAGCAGTGGACTAGCGGGAGGGCCTAACGAGCAGTACTTC. It encodes CASSGLAGGPNEQYF.

The chain is built from TRBV5-1 and TRBJ2-5, with TRBD2 matching over 7 bases. Trimming at V came to 3 bases and at J to 5 bases, leaving 10 bases not matched to a gene. The CDR3 runs 15 residues. Per germline, CDR1 SGHRS and CDR2 YFSETQ. The CDR3 loop reads CASSSETSFGETQYF. Here the CDR3 DNA reads TGCGCCAGCAGCTCGGAGACTAGCTTCGGCGAGACCCAGTACTTC.

The chain recombines TRBV10-3 with TRBJ2-2; 10 bases are shared with TRBD2. CDR1 and CDR2 from the germline V gene are ENHRY and SYGVKD. Unmatched junction bases numbered 3, after V lost 10 bases and J lost 1 base. This CDR3 is built from 14 residues. The CDR3 reads CATRLAGNTGELFF. The CDR3 nucleotides are TGTGCCACCCGACTAGCGGGGAACACCGGGGAGCTGTTTTTT.

In its sample, this clone ranks as medium-sized (0.01 to 0.1%). The chain is built from TRBV5-4 and TRBJ1-1; D is perhaps TRBD1 (6 bases). CDR1 SGHNT and CDR2 YYREEE come from the germline V gene (reference sequence). The ends were cut back, 1 base at V and 2 bases at J, with 12 bases in the middle. The CDR3 consists of 15 residues. CDR3 DNA sequence: TGTGCCAGCAGCTTGTTGAAGGGGACAAACACTGAAGCTTTCTTT. This gives the protein CASSLLKGTNTEAFF.

V is TRBV5-1 and J is TRBJ2-2; D is unresolved. This CDR3 comprises 14 residues. The germline V gene has CDR1 SGHRS and CDR2 YFSETQ. The V end lost 4 bases, the J end lost 4 bases, and 11 bases lay between the germline ends. The DNA for the CDR3 is TGCGCCAGCAGCCCGACGCAGGTCACCGGGGAGCTGTTTTTT. The encoded protein is CASSPTQVTGELFF.

The chain carries TRBV29-1 and TRBJ2-1; TRBD2 agrees at 9 bases. Germline V gene lookup returns CDR1 SQVTM and CDR2 ANQGSEA. The CDR3 loop spans 16 amino acids. With 6 bases clipped from V and 4 bases from J, the junction kept 13 bases outside the gene matches. The CDR3 DNA reads as TGCAGCGTGCACCTTTGGGCTAGCGGGAAGTACAATGAGCAGTTCTTC. Its translation is CSVHLWASGKYNEQFF.

V usage is TRBV4-1 and J usage is TRBJ2-7; 11 bases are shared with TRBD2. CDR1 and CDR2 from the germline V gene are MGHRA and YSYEKL. With 1 base clipped from V and 1 base from J, the junction kept 6 bases outside the gene matches. This CDR3 is built from 17 residues. The CDR3 coding sequence is TGCGCCAGCAGCCAAGTCGGTCTAGCGGGAGGATCCTACGAGCAGTACTTC. Residues: CASSQVGLAGGSYEQYF.

The chain uses TRBV6-1 and TRBJ2-3; 10 bases match TRBD2. CDR3 length equals 14 residues. Germline lookup yields CDR1 MNHNS and CDR2 SASEGT. Unmatched junction bases numbered 0, after V lost 2 bases and J lost 4 bases. CDR3 region: CASSELAGADTQYF. CDR3 bases: TGTGCCAGCAGTGAACTAGCGGGAGCAGATACGCAGTATTTT.

This chain uses TRBV19 with TRBJ2-5; TRBD2 agrees at 7 bases. This CDR3 has 14 amino acids. V trimming: 0 bases; J trimming: 5 bases; junction bases outside the gene matches: 3. From germline, CDR1 is LNHDA and CDR2 SQIVND (reference sequence). CDR3 DNA: TGTGCCAGTAGTATAGATGGGACTATGGAGACCCAGTACTTC. Its protein is CASSIDGTMETQYF. Supplemented by reference TRBV19 and TRBJ2-5, the full variable domain reads DGGITQSPKYLFRKEGQNVTLSCEQNLNHDAMYWYRQDPGQGLRLIYYSQIVNDFQKGDIAEGYSVSREKKESFPLTVTSAQKNPTAFYLCASSIDGTMETQYFGPGTRLLVL.

Comment on this clone: The junction departs from the called germline gene at one end, perhaps through a read error. This rearrangement joins TRBV7-7 to TRBJ2-1; TRBD1 aligns across 8 bases. The CDR3 loop spans 14 amino acids. Germline V gives CDR1 SSHAT, CDR2 FNYEAQ (reference sequence). CDR3 in DNA: TGTGCTAGCAGCATGTCCGGGACAGGCAATGAGCAGTTCTTC. Translated: CASSMSGTGNEQFF.

The table lists this clone with a count of one. The chain employs TRBV11-2 and TRBJ2-1; 10 positions agree with TRBD2. This CDR3 region has 15 residues. V shed 8 bases, J shed 7 bases, and the junction held 11 bases outside the gene matches. Germline CDR1 and CDR2: SGHAT and FQNNGV. The CDR3 sequence: CASLLAGVGLNEQFF. CDR3 coding DNA: TGTGCCAGCCTCCTAGCGGGAGTAGGGTTAAATGAGCAGTTCTTC.

This clone occurred once. The chain recombines TRBV4-2 with TRBJ1-1, with 9 bases matching TRBD1. The germline V gene encodes CDR1 LGHNA and CDR2 YNFKEQ. This CDR3 is built from 17 residues. V shed 5 bases and J 0 bases; nucleotides not matched to a gene: 10. CDR3 in DNA: TGTGCCAGCAGCGGCGCCGGGACAGGGAGCATGAACACTGAAGCTTTCTTT. Translating it yields CASSGAGTGSMNTEAFF.

This clone was picked up one time. The gene calls are TRBV28 and TRBJ2-3; D remains ambiguous. The CDR3 consists of 14 residues. V was cut by 5 bases and J by 0 bases, with 9 bases left in between. Germline CDR1 reads MDHEN; CDR2 reads SYDVKM. The CDR3 protein is CASSPHSSTDTQYF. Written as DNA, the CDR3 is TGTGCCAGCAGTCCTCACTCTAGCACAGATACGCAGTATTTT.

The V gene is TRBV6-4, the J gene TRBJ2-3; 10 nucleotides agree with TRBD1. Germline V lookup: CDR1 MRHNA, CDR2 SNTAGT. CDR3 length: 17 amino acids. Losses at the gene ends were 8 bases for V and 4 bases for J; bases not matched to a gene: 15. The CDR3: CASSGTGALGGSDTQYF. The DNA for the CDR3 is TGTGCCAGCTCCGGGACAGGGGCTCTCGGGGGATCAGATACGCAGTATTTT.

CDR3 in DNA: TGTGCCTGGAGTGACGGGAGTTCGGGGCCCTACGAGCAGTACTTC. Protein product: CAWSDGSSGPYEQYF. This chain links TRBV30 with TRBJ2-7, with D maybe TRBD2 (6 bases). V was pared by 1 base and J by 2 bases, with 15 bases between. Germline loops: CDR1 GTSNPN, CDR2 SVGIG (reference sequence). This CDR3 is 15 amino acids long. The full variable domain, in which reference TRBV30 and TRBJ2-7 provide the parts outside the CDR3, is SQTIHQWPATLVQPVGSPLSLECTVEGTSNPNLYWYRQAAGRGLQLLFYSVGIGQISSEVPQNLSASRPQDRQFILSSKKLLLSDSGFYLCAWSDGSSGPYEQYFGPGTRLTVT.

The J gene is TRBJ1-1, the V gene TRBV5-5; 7 bases match TRBD1. Germline CDR1 and CDR2: SGHKS and YYEKEE (reference sequence). This CDR3 is built from 13 residues. Losses at the gene ends were 1 base for V and 5 bases for J; bases not matched to a gene: 2. This CDR3 reads CASSLTGVTEAFF. Written as DNA, the CDR3 is TGTGCCAGCAGCTTGACAGGGGTGACTGAAGCTTTCTTT.

CDR3 residues: CASSLALASGYHNEQFF. The CDR3 region has the DNA TGTGCCAGCAGCTTAGCGTTGGCTAGCGGGTACCACAATGAGCAGTTCTTC. The rearrangement uses TRBV7-9 and TRBJ2-1; 8 bases are shared with TRBD2. Germline V gene lookup returns CDR1 SEHNR and CDR2 FQNEAQ (reference sequence). Trimming took 0 bases from V and 5 from J; bases not matched to a gene: 9. The CDR3 has 17 residues. Using reference TRBV7-9 and TRBJ2-1 for the parts outside the CDR3, the full variable domain is DTGVSQNPRHKITKRGQNVTFRCDPISEHNRLYWYRQTLGQGPEFLTYFQNEAQLEKSRLLSDRFSAERPKGSFSTLEIQRTEQGDSAMYLCASSLALASGYHNEQFFGPGTRLTVL.